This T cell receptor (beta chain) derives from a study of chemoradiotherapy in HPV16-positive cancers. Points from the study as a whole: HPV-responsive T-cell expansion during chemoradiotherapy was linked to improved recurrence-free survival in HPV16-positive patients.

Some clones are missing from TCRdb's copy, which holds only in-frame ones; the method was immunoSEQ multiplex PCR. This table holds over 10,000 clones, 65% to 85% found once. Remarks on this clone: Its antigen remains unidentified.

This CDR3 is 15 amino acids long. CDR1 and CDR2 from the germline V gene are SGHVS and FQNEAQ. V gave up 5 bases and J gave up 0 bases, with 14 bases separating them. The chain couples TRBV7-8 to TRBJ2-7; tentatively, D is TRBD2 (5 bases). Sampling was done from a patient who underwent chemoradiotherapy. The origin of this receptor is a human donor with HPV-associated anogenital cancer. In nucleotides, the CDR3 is TGTGCCAGCAGCCAGCAGACTATTAGCTCCTACGAGCAGTACTTC. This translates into CASSQQTISSYEQYF.